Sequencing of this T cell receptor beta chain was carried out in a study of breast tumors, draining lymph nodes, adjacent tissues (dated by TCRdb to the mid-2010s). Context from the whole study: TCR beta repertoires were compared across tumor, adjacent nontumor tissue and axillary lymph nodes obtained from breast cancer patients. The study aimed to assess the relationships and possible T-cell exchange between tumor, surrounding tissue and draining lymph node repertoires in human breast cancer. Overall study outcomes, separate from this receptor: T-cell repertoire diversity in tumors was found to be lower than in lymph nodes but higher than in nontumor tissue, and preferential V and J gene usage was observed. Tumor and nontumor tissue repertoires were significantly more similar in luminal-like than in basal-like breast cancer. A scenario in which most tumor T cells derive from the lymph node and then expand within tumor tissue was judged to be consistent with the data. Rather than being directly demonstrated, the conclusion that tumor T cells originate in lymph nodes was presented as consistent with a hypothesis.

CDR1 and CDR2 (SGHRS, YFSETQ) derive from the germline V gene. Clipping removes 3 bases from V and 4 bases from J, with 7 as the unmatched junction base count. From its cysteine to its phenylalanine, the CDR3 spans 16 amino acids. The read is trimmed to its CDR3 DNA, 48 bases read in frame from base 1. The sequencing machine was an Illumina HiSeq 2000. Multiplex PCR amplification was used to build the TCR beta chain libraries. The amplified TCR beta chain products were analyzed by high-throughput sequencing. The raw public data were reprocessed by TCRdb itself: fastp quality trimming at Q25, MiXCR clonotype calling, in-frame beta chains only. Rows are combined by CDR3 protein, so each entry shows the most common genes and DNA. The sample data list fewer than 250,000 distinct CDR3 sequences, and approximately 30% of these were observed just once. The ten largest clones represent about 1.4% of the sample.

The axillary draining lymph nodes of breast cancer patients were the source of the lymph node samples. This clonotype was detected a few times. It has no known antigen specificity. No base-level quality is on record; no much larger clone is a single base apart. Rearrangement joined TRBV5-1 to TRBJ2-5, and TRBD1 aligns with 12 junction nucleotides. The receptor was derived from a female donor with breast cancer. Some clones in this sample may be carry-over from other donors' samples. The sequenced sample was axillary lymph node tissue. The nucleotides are TGCGCCAGCAGCTGGGGGACAGGGGGCGCGGGAGAGACCCAGTACTTC. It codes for CASSWGTGGAGETQYF.